This T cell receptor beta chain was captured by sequencing in a study of cytomegalovirus exposure and HLA in healthy donors. Overall study: The same platform was used for the 120 validation repertoires and the approximately 670 first-cohort repertoires, a later analysis reported.

The repertoire was sequenced with immunoSEQ multiplex PCR; TCRdb's copy has only in-frame clones and lacks some. The profile covers some 240,000 clones, with approximately 83% appearing a single time and roughly 1.2% taken by the ten largest. The CDR3 runs 14 residues. V shed 5 bases and J shed 1 base, with 12 bases lying between them. Germline V gene sequence: CDR1 SEHNR, CDR2 FQNEAQ (reference sequence). The donors were members of the validation cohort comprising over a hundred subjects, separate from the roughly 600-subject first cohort. In the case of this clone: Its specificity is not known.

Overall study results and limits: According to a later analysis, TCR clusters from the first cohort tended to co-occur in the 120 or so validation repertoires. CMV antigen specificity was confirmed in vitro for a few CMV-associated chains.

The sequenced sample was PBMCs. This clonotype was obtained from a woman in her thirties in good health and CMV-seropositive. This chain links TRBV7-9 with TRBJ2-7; possibly TRBD1 for D (6 bases). CDR3 in DNA: TGTGCCAGCAGCCTAAGGGGGAATTCCTACGAGCAGTACTTC. Encoded protein: CASSLRGNSYEQYF.